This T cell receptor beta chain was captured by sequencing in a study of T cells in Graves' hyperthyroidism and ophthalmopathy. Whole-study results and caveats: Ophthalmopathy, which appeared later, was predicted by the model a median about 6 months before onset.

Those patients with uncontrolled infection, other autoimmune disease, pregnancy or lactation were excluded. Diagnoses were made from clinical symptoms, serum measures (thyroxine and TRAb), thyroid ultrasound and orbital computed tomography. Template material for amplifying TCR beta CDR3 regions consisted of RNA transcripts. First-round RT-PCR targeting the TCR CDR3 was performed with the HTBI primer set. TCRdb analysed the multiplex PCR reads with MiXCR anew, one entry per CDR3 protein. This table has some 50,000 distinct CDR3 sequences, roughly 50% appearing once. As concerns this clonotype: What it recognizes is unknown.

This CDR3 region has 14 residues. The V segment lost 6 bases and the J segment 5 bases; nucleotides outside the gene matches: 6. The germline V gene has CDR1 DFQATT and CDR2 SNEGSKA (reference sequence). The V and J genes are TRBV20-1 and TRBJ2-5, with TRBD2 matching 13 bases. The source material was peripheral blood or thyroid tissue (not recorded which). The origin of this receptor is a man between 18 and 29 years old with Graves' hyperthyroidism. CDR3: CSAGLAGAGETQYF. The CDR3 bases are TGCAGTGCAGGACTAGCGGGGGCGGGCGAGACCCAGTACTTC.